This T cell receptor beta chain comes out of a study of cytomegalovirus exposure and HLA in healthy donors. Looking at the study overall: Counted in an early data release were roughly 87 million unique TCRs from HLA-typed donors.

Trimming pared 3 bases from V and 7 bases from J, leaving 19 bases between. The length of the CDR3 is 15 residues. Per germline, CDR1 LNHDA and CDR2 SQIVND (reference sequence). Use of 60 Vbeta and 13 Jbeta primers characterized the PCR. The data were produced by immunoSEQ multiplex PCR, yet TCRdb's version contains in-frame clones alone and is incomplete. The sample comprises about 150,000 clones, approximately 71% of which are singletons, and around 2% rests with the top ten. Unrecorded immune exposures were likely, despite nominal health at sampling. General study findings and limits: Upon later analysis, TCR association rates were observed to vary by HLA locus, being highest for DRB1 and lowest for HLA-C. TCR beta V- and J-gene trimming, according to a later analysis, was linked to a missense DCLRE1C variant.

On this clone: What it recognizes is unknown.

V and J are TRBV19 and TRBJ2-7, with unresolved D. The TCR comes from a man aged 25 to 40 in good health and CMV-seronegative. The sequenced sample consisted of PBMCs. The DNA for the CDR3 is TGTGCCAGTAGTATCCGGCAGGCCGTTGTAGAAGAGCAGTACTTC. Its protein product is CASSIRQAVVEEQYF.